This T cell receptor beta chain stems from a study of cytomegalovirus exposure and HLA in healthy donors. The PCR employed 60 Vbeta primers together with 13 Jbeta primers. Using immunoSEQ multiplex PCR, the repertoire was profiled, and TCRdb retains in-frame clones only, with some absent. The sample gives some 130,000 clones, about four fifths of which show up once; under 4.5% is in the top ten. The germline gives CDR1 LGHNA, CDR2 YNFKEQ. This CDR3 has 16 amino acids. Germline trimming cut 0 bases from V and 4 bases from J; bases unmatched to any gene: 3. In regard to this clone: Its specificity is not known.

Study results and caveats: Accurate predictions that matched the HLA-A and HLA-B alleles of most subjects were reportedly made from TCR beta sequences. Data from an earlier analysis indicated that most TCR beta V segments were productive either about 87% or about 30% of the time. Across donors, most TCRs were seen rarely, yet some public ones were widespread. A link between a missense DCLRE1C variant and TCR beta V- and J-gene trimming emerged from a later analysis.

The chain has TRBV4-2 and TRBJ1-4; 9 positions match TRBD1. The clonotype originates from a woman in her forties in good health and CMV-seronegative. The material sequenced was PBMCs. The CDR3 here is CASSQDGDRDNEKLFF. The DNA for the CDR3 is TGTGCCAGCAGCCAAGATGGGGACAGGGATAATGAAAAACTGTTTTTT.